This T cell receptor (beta chain) was recovered during a study of cytomegalovirus exposure and HLA in healthy donors. Looking at the study overall: Membership in the Caucasian-associated ancestry cluster was found for 81% of nearly 400 genotyped donors. Study findings and constraints: What TCR beta sequences reportedly achieved was accurate prediction of HLA-A and HLA-B alleles in most subjects. Listed as cytomegalovirus-associated were 164 TCR beta chains. A previous analysis found most TCR beta V segments productive roughly 87% or roughly 30% of the time.

Losses at the gene ends were 11 bases for V and 3 bases for J; bases not matched to a gene: 10. The germline V gene encodes CDR1 SNHLY and CDR2 FYNNEI. This CDR3 region has 13 residues. Vbeta (60) and Jbeta (13) primers were used in the PCR. TCRdb's table, derived via immunoSEQ multiplex PCR, lists solely in-frame clones and lacks some. The repertoire table contains about 170,000 clones. On this clone: The antigen remains unidentified.

The receptor was derived from a woman younger than 35 in good health and CMV-seropositive. Sequencing was carried out using PBMCs. This chain links TRBV2 with TRBJ2-7; 7 bases match TRBD1. CDR3 sequence: CAFRKTGDYEQYF. The DNA of the CDR3 is TGTGCCTTCAGAAAAACAGGGGACTACGAGCAGTACTTC.